The rows below give T cell receptor beta chains drawn from one sample of a study of blood T cell repertoires in COVID-19. The repertoire was sequenced with immunoSEQ multiplex PCR; TCRdb's copy has only in-frame clones and lacks some. The sample lists a few hundred thousand clones; approximately 83% were seen once. The specimen sequenced was peripheral blood. The source of these receptors is a woman aged 70-85 years with acute or convalescent COVID-19. The CDR3 runs from the conserved cysteine through the conserved F or W. Each record gives: V gene, CDR3 length, J gene, CDR3 protein.

V: TRBV5-1; length: 12; J: TRBJ2-2; CDR3: CASSLELGELFF
V: TRBV1; length: 15; J: TRBJ1-1; CDR3: CTSSQGSRVDTEAFF
V: TRBV2; length: 17; J: TRBJ1-2; CDR3: CASSAKGRVYSNYGYTF
V: TRBV25-1; length: 11; J: TRBJ2-1; CDR3: CASSAYNEQFF
V: TRBV6-1; length: 15; J: TRBJ2-1; CDR3: CASSDWRGGPNEQFF
V: TRBV18; length: 14; J: TRBJ1-5; CDR3: CASSPSLQGQPQHF
V: TRBV10-3; length: 15; J: TRBJ1-2; CDR3: CAIRGEGGAGYGYTF
V: TRBV7-9; length: 14; J: TRBJ1-5; CDR3: CASSLGPRGQPQHF
V: TRBV14; length: 15; J: TRBJ2-7; CDR3: CASSQTGGLYPPLYF
V: TRBV28; length: 12; J: TRBJ2-1; CDR3: CASSFGPSEQFF
V: TRBV18; length: 15; J: TRBJ2-1; CDR3: CASSPSGGGGNEQFF
V: TRBV2; length: 14; J: TRBJ1-1; CDR3: CASIIEPMNTEAFF
V: TRBV6-1; length: 18; J: TRBJ2-2; CDR3: CASSAPPGTGDNTGELFF
V: TRBV7-9; length: 16; J: TRBJ2-7; CDR3: CASSLRNPGGEGEQYF
V: TRBV2; length: 13; J: TRBJ2-1; CDR3: CARSGVGYNEQFF
V: TRBV2; length: 14; J: TRBJ1-2; CDR3: CASSGQGSGYGYTF
V: TRBV3-1/TRBV3-2; length: 15; J: TRBJ1-3; CDR3: CASSQKSHSGNTIYF
V: TRBV9; length: 13; J: TRBJ2-2; CDR3: CASSALLSGELFF
V: TRBV28; length: 14; J: TRBJ1-5; CDR3: CASSLGGSNQPQHF
V: TRBV3-1/TRBV3-2; length: 14; J: TRBJ2-6; CDR3: CASSQPSGANVLTF
V: TRBV21-1; length: 16; J: TRBJ2-7; CDR3: CASSKGELGLVAEQYF
V: TRBV30; length: 11; J: TRBJ2-5; CDR3: CAWSYGETQYF
V: TRBV7-9; length: 15; J: TRBJ2-2; CDR3: CASSLRRGDTGELFF
V: TRBV2; length: 15; J: TRBJ2-3; CDR3: CASRRLAGGQDTQYF
V: TRBV4-1; length: 17; J: TRBJ2-7; CDR3: CASSQSTPREQAYEQYF
V: TRBV5-1; length: 16; J: TRBJ2-2; CDR3: CASSRTGPPNTGELFF
V: TRBV14; length: 15; J: TRBJ1-1; CDR3: CASSQQHGGATEAFF
V: TRBV9; length: 17; J: TRBJ2-5; CDR3: CASSEGTSGGRVETQYF
V: TRBV10-1; length: 13; J: TRBJ2-1; CDR3: CASNGTGRKEQFF
V: TRBV12-3/TRBV12-4; length: 13; J: TRBJ2-1; CDR3: CASRGTGVNEQFF
V: TRBV5-6; length: 15; J: TRBJ2-7; CDR3: CASSLETGATREQYF
V: TRBV6-5; length: 13; J: TRBJ2-5; CDR3: CASIRGGRETQYF
V: TRBV27; length: 16; J: TRBJ1-1; CDR3: CASSASWTGGNTEAFF
V: TRBV6-6; length: 15; J: TRBJ2-5; CDR3: CASRSRTGSGETQYF
V: TRBV12-5; length: 12; J: TRBJ2-3; CDR3: CASGRTTNTQYF